This T cell receptor (beta chain) was found in a study of CD8+ T cells in alopecia areata. Extracted RNA was reverse transcribed into cDNA, the sequencing template. Repertoires were generated with immunoSEQ multiplex PCR, while TCRdb's copy carries only in-frame clones and drops some. Of 140,000 to 150,000 clones listed, approximately 50% were seen once; the top ten hold roughly 0.92%. General observations from the study: Scalp repertoires also include resident alphabeta T cells from normal skin. Although TCR sharing was seen in mice, sharing across patients was less clear, possibly for HLA-related reasons.

Collection of lesional scalp punch biopsies and peripheral blood was performed in alopecia areata patients. This clone was counted once. Its specificity is unknown. The specimen was CD4+ T cells sorted from blood, collected at week 0. The TCR was taken from a human donor with alopecia areata.

In nucleotides, the CDR3 is TGTGCCAGCTCCACCGGGGACACTTTTTACACCGGGGAGCTGTTTTTT. Translating it yields CASSTGDTFYTGELFF. The V and J genes are TRBV18 and TRBJ2-2, with a possible D match to TRBD1 (6 bases). Between the trimmed V and J ends, which lost 6 bases and 3 bases, there was a span of 17 bases. The germline V gene encodes CDR1 KGHSH and CDR2 LQKENI. The CDR3 consists of 16 residues.